The T cell receptor (beta chain) described here comes from a study of T cells in women clearing cervical HPV infection. Turning to this clone: The read terminates 3 residues ahead of where the CDR3 ends, so the germline J gene completes it.

TCRdb's table, derived via immunoSEQ multiplex PCR, lists solely in-frame clones and lacks some. Across around 39,000 clones, the top ten clones capture 1.7% of the sample. V lost 4 bases and J 0 bases, leaving 11 bases between the germline ends. The germline V gene encodes CDR1 SGHVS and CDR2 FNYEAQ. This CDR3 spans 15 amino acids. This TCR derives from a woman between 18 and 70 years old with a cervical HPV16 infection that either progressed to CIN3+ or cleared (not recorded which). Source material: blood buffy coat. This chain uses TRBV7-6 with TRBJ2-3; D call uncertain. Incomplete CDR3 DNA: TGTGCCAGCAGCTCCTCCCCACTAAGCACAGATACG. This encodes CASSSSPLSTDT. The full CDR3 protein is CASSSSPLSTDTQYF.